This record concerns one TCR beta chain sequence. Its cognate antigen has yet to be identified. One base away there is no much larger clone; base qualities are not given. The library came from the immunoSEQ multiplex PCR assay. From the authors' description of their analysis: To diagnose cytomegalovirus status from the catalog of TCR beta chain sequences, a statistical classification framework was built. In TCRdb, the immuneACCESS table is reduced to in-frame sequences with V and J assigned. These tables do not hold every clone; where another copy was compared, an unresolved V gene accounts for under half, and the others remain unexplained. V, J and clone size were drawn from that table, and D and trimming were deduced from the DNA. The sample table contains around 130,000 clones; only one count was recorded for 85% to 90% of them. The ten largest make up about 1.4% of the sample. The donors belonged to the validation cohort of around 120 subjects, which was separate from the approximately 680-subject first cohort.

These data belong to a study of cytomegalovirus exposure and HLA in healthy donors (TCRdb year 2017). Regarding the complete study: A later analysis indicated that the 120 validation repertoires were generated on the platform also employed for the 720 or so repertoires of the first cohort. In addition to the first cohort of 650 to 750 subjects, a separate validation cohort of over 90 different subjects was used. To predict cytomegalovirus infection status, the study brought together high-throughput TCR immunosequencing, statistical association of individual TCRs with disease status, and machine learning. The aim of the study was to test whether cataloging public T cell receptors could identify signatures of past pathogen exposure. The investigation overall reported the following: Most TCR sequences were observed very rarely across donors, whereas some public TCRs were present in many individuals. Cytomegalovirus status was reported to be diagnosed by the classifier with high specificity and sensitivity in both the original and validation cohorts. Of the cluster scores, 90% to 95% were above 0 in a later analysis, which found that TCRs clustered in the first cohort also tended to co-occur in the approximately 110 validation repertoires. A few of the identified cytomegalovirus-associated TCR beta chains were confirmed in vitro to be specific for cytomegalovirus antigens. In the study, around 150 TCR beta chains were listed as associated with cytomegalovirus. The validation cohort had no HLA typing available for a later analysis, so co-occurrence within that cohort was assessed over all 120 or so repertoires. According to the authors, the approach could potentially be generalized to other disease states and immunological phenotypes.

The CDR3, cysteine through phenylalanine, is 14 amino acids long. Solely the CDR3 DNA is kept, with 42 bases framed from the first base. At the junction V is shortened by 4 bases and J by 0 bases, with 7 bases in between. From a lookup of the germline V gene, CDR1 and CDR2 are ENHRY and SYGVKD. The chain couples TRBV10-3 to TRBJ1-5, with no confidently assigned D gene. This receptor was taken from a young man in good health and CMV-seronegative. The sample was PBMCs. The CDR3 has the sequence CAISGYYSNQPQHF. The nucleotide sequence reads TGTGCCATCAGTGGATACTATAGCAATCAGCCCCAGCATTTT.